This T cell receptor (beta chain) comes out of a study of molecular identifiers for immune sequencing clone quantification. The bulk TCR libraries were made with methods described before and with listed TCR primers. TCRdb analysed the PCR reads with MiXCR anew, one entry per CDR3 protein. Here the sample spans around 460,000 distinct CDR3 sequences, 20% to 25% being singletons. In this sample, this clonotype turned up many times. V was trimmed by 1 base and J by 2 bases, leaving 9 bases between them. The CDR3 is made up of 15 amino acids. The chain combines TRBV12-3 or TRBV12-4 with TRBJ1-5; no reliable D call. The material sequenced was naive CD8+ T cells from blood, with Jurkat cell RNA spiked in. As to subset: FACS-sorted CD8+CD4-CCR7+CD45RA+ naive T cells. The clonotype comes from a human donor in good health. Some libraries in this study had Jurkat cell RNA spiked in. This CDR3 is CASSLGPMGNQPQHF. DNA for the CDR3: TGTGCCAGCAGTTTAGGACCCATGGGCAATCAGCCCCAGCATTTT.